This T cell receptor beta chain derives from a study of shared clonotypes between healthy human individuals. Background on the study: Per donor, CD8 memory used one plate, CD8 naive used two, CD4 memory used three and CD4 naive used three. Study-level results: Larger estimated richness was generally seen in naive subsets than in memory subsets. Generation probabilities were higher for clonotypes shared across all four sorted-subset donors than for unshared ones.

Only a few counts were recorded for this clone. Its antigen is as yet unknown. Template for every sorted-subset replicate PCR totaled approximately 200 ng DNA, tens of thousands of T cell genomes. Produced via immunoSEQ multiplex PCR; TCRdb's table is partial and in-frame only. Of about 680,000 clones in the sample, roughly 72% were seen once. This CDR3 is 15 amino acids long. Germline V gene data show CDR1 as SGDLS and CDR2 as YYNGEE. The V end was cut by 2 bases, the J end by 4 bases, with 12 bases between. V gene TRBV9 combines with J gene TRBJ1-4; D is uncertain. The clonotype was recovered from a young woman in good health. The source material was memory CD4+ T cells sorted from blood. The subset: CD45RA-negative fraction. The CDR3 nucleotides are TGTGCCAGCAGCGTGTCGACGACCCTTAATGAAAAACTGTTTTTT. This sequence encodes CASSVSTTLNEKLFF.